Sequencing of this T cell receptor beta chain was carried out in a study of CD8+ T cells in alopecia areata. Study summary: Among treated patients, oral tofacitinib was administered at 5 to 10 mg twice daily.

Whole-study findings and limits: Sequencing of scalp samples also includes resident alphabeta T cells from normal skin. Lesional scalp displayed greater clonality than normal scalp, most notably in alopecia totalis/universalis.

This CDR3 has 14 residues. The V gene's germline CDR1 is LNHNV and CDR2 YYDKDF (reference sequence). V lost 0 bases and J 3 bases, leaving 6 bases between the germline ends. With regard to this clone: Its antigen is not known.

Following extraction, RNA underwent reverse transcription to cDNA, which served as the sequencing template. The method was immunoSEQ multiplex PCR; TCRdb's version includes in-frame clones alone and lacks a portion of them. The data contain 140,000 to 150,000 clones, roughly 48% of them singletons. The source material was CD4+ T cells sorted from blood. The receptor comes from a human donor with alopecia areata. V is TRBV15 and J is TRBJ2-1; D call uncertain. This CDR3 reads CATSRDLVYNEQFF. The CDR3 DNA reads TGTGCCACCAGCAGAGATTTGGTCTACAATGAGCAGTTCTTC.